The 32 T cell receptor beta chains presented below share a single source sample, sequenced in a study of cytomegalovirus exposure and HLA in healthy donors. Clones were sequenced by immunoSEQ multiplex PCR, and TCRdb holds only the in-frame ones, with some missing. The table lists fewer than 200,000 clones, around 85% of them singletons. Sequenced material: PBMCs. All receptors come from a man between 18 and 35 years old in good health and CMV-seropositive.

DNA for the CDR3: TGCGCCAGCAGCTTGGGAGGATCGGAGCCCCAGCATTTT. It is translated as CASSLGGSEPQHF. The chain is built from TRBV5-1 and TRBJ1-5, with unresolved D. This CDR3 has 13 amino acids. V was clipped by 0 bases and J by 8 bases, with 9 bases between them. Germline CDR1 reads SGHRS; CDR2 reads YFSETQ.

The chain uses TRBV27 and TRBJ2-5; TRBD2 agrees at 10 bases. Trimming removed 6 bases from V and 0 bases from J; junction bases left unmatched: 7. The CDR3 extends over 16 amino acids. Per germline, CDR1 MNHEY and CDR2 SMNVEV (reference sequence). The CDR3 DNA reads TGTGCCAGCAGCATGAGGACTAGCGGACACCAAGAGACCCAGTACTTC. Translated, it gives CASSMRTSGHQETQYF.

The rearrangement joins TRBV2 to TRBJ2-1, with 7 bases lining up with TRBD2. CDR3 size: 12 residues. With V trimmed by 5 bases and J by 12 bases, 7 bases remained unmatched. CDR1 and CDR2 from the germline V gene are SNHLY and FYNNEI. CDR3 in amino acids: CASSPIAGLQFF. DNA of the CDR3: TGTGCCAGCAGTCCTATAGCGGGCCTGCAGTTCTTC.

V gene TRBV5-4 combines with J gene TRBJ2-7, with a weak D call TRBD1 (5 bases). Trimming stripped 2 bases from V and 3 bases from J, with 12 bases between. CDR3 length equals 14 residues. The V gene's germline CDR1 is SGHNT and CDR2 YYREEE (reference sequence). As DNA, the CDR3 is TGTGCCAGCAGCTTCCCAGGGATGGGCTACGAGCAGTACTTC. Encoded protein: CASSFPGMGYEQYF.

This clone was observed a few times. The chain carries TRBV7-9 and TRBJ1-1; TRBD1 might be the D (6 bases). V shed 5 bases and J shed 0 bases, with 13 bases lying between them. The CDR3 is 15 residues long. Germline V gene sequence: CDR1 SEHNR, CDR2 FQNEAQ (reference sequence). CDR3 nucleotides: TGTGCCAGCAGCCCACCGGGGGGCGTGAACACTGAAGCTTTCTTT. It is translated as CASSPPGGVNTEAFF.

This chain uses TRBV5-1 with TRBJ2-1; 11 nucleotides match TRBD1. Germline CDR1 is SGHRS and CDR2 is YFSETQ. V lost 7 bases, J lost 9 bases, and 6 bases stayed unmatched. The CDR3 contains 13 residues. The CDR3 is CASSRDRGAEQFF. Here the CDR3 DNA reads TGCGCCAGCTCCCGGGACAGGGGGGCTGAGCAGTTCTTC.

The CDR3 is CASSVAPGLAGYTDTQYF. The CDR3 DNA is TGTGCCAGCAGCGTCGCCCCGGGACTAGCGGGGTATACAGATACGCAGTATTTT. The rearrangement links TRBV9 to TRBJ2-3; 13 positions agree with TRBD2. The CDR3 loop spans 18 amino acids. The junction had 9 bases not matched to a gene; V was cut back by 2 bases and J by 3 bases. In germline, CDR1 is SGDLS, CDR2 YYNGEE.

This clone was found once. The V call is TRBV7-7, the J call TRBJ2-5; 8 nucleotides line up with TRBD1. Per germline, CDR1 SSHAT and CDR2 FNYEAQ (reference sequence). CDR3 size: 15 residues. Losses at the gene ends were 5 bases for V and 0 bases for J; bases not matched to a gene: 5. The chain's CDR3 is CASSLDRAYQETQYF. Written as DNA, the CDR3 is TGTGCCAGCAGCCTGGACAGGGCCTACCAAGAGACCCAGTACTTC.

The rearrangement uses TRBV5-5 and TRBJ1-6; the D gene is possibly TRBD1 (6 bases). The CDR3 covers 18 residues. V lost 4 bases, J lost 10 bases, and 27 bases lay in between. CDR1 is SGHKS and CDR2 is YYEKEE in the germline V gene (reference sequence). CDR3 in amino acids: CASSPPTRQGRRGSPLHF. In DNA, the CDR3 is TGTGCCAGCAGCCCGCCGACGAGGCAGGGGCGTCGTGGATCACCCCTCCACTTT.

V usage is TRBV7-3 and J usage is TRBJ2-1, with 9 bases aligning to TRBD2. The CDR3 covers 16 residues. CDR1 is SGHTA, CDR2 FQGTGA, per germline. The ends lost 5 bases at V and 0 bases at J; junction bases unmatched: 5. CDR3 nucleotides: TGTGCCAGCAGCACTTATAGCGGGGGCTCCTACAATGAGCAGTTCTTC. Its protein product is CASSTYSGGSYNEQFF.

There are a few counts of this clone. The J gene is TRBJ2-7, the V gene TRBV6-1; 8 nucleotides agree with TRBD1. Trimming at V came to 6 bases and at J to 6 bases, leaving 7 bases not matched to a gene. The CDR3 totals 13 residues. Germline CDR1 and CDR2: MNHNS and SASEGT. CDR3 sequence reads: CASRTQGASEQYF. CDR3 coding DNA: TGTGCCAGCAGGACCCAGGGGGCCTCCGAGCAGTACTTC.

The V and J genes are TRBV27 and TRBJ2-7; a possible D gene is TRBD1 (5 bases). Trimming took off 2 bases at V and 5 bases at J, with 13 bases between the two ends. The CDR3 extends over 14 amino acids. CDR1 and CDR2 from the germline V gene are MNHEY and SMNVEV (reference sequence). The CDR3 is CASSLDTGGNEQYF. The CDR3 DNA reads TGTGCCAGCAGTTTAGACACAGGTGGGAACGAGCAGTACTTC.

The gene calls are TRBV6-1 and TRBJ2-2, with 10 bases aligning to TRBD1. The CDR3 consists of 14 residues. Unmatched junction bases numbered 3, after V lost 6 bases and J lost 5 bases. Germline CDR1 reads MNHNS; CDR2 reads SASEGT. The CDR3 DNA is TGTGCCAGCAGGGGACAGGGGAGGACCGGGGAGCTGTTTTTT. Amino acid sequence: CASRGQGRTGELFF.

The chain is built from TRBV7-9 and TRBJ1-2; D is uncertain. Germline V gene lookup returns CDR1 SEHNR and CDR2 FQNEAQ (reference sequence). Trimming cost V 2 bases and J 1 base, with 11 bases left between them. The CDR3 length is 15 residues. As DNA, the CDR3 is TGTGCCAGCAGCTTAAGCGCCCGAGGTAACTATGGCTACACCTTC. This translates into CASSLSARGNYGYTF.

The gene calls are TRBV4-1 and TRBJ1-2; D possibly corresponds to TRBD1 (5 bases). Germline CDR1 is MGHRA and CDR2 is YSYEKL. V lost 0 bases to trimming and J lost 5 bases, with 7 bases between them. There are 13 residues in the CDR3. CDR3 DNA: TGCGCCAGCAGCCAAGAGGGGACTTATGGCTACACCTTC. It yields the protein CASSQEGTYGYTF.

The rearrangement joins TRBV5-6 to TRBJ2-5, with 9 bases aligning to TRBD2. The germline V gene has CDR1 SGHDT and CDR2 YYEEEE. The CDR3 spans 17 residues. The ends lost 3 bases at V and 4 bases at J; junction bases unmatched: 13. The CDR3 loop reads CASSSWGLLGLAETQYF. CDR3 in DNA: TGTGCCAGCAGCTCCTGGGGGCTCCTGGGACTAGCAGAGACCCAGTACTTC.

This clone was counted a single time. The rearrangement links TRBV6-5 to TRBJ1-1; 11 bases align to TRBD1. This CDR3 region has 14 residues. The germline V gene has CDR1 MNHEY and CDR2 SVGAGI. V shed 8 bases and J 3 bases; nucleotides not matched to a gene: 5. CDR3 sequence reads: CASLKGQGDTEAFF. CDR3 DNA sequence: TGTGCCAGCTTGAAGGGACAGGGGGACACTGAAGCTTTCTTT.

This clone was seen a handful of times. The J gene is TRBJ1-4, the V gene TRBV30; tentative D call: TRBD1 (5 bases). The germline gives CDR1 GTSNPN, CDR2 SVGIG (reference sequence). V lost 3 bases to trimming and J lost 7 bases, with 18 bases between them. The CDR3 contains 15 residues. CDR3 bases: TGTGCCTGGAGCCTCCCCGGGGGTCGTAGTGAAAAACTGTTTTTT. Amino acid sequence: CAWSLPGGRSEKLFF.

V and J are TRBV29-1 and TRBJ1-1, with D uncertain. The CDR3 is 10 residues long. V lost 4 bases, J lost 2 bases, and 2 bases lay in between. Per the germline V gene, CDR1 is SQVTM and CDR2 is ANQGSEA. In DNA, the CDR3 is TGCAGCGTTGCAAACACTGAAGCTTTCTTT. Protein sequence: CSVANTEAFF.

V gene TRBV27 combines with J gene TRBJ1-1, with 11 bases identical to TRBD1. The germline gives CDR1 MNHEY, CDR2 SMNVEV (reference sequence). This CDR3 is 19 amino acids long. V trimming: 4 bases; J trimming: 3 bases; junction bases outside the gene matches: 16. Here the CDR3 reads CASSSTGQGVRYRDTEAFF. The CDR3 nucleotides are TGTGCCAGCAGTTCTACGGGACAGGGGGTAAGGTATAGGGACACTGAAGCTTTCTTT.

V is TRBV28 and J is TRBJ1-2, with D perhaps TRBD1 (5 bases). Germline V CDR1 and CDR2: MDHEN, SYDVKM. This CDR3 is built from 17 residues. With 4 bases removed from V and 5 bases from J, the gap between germline ends came to 23 bases. CDR3: CASSSPSPGGSSYGYTF. CDR3 DNA: TGTGCCAGCAGTTCACCATCGCCCGGGGGATCCTCTTATGGCTACACCTTC.

The V gene is TRBV5-6, the J gene TRBJ1-4, with a weak D call TRBD1 (6 bases). Germline CDR1 is SGHDT and CDR2 is YYEEEE. This CDR3 comprises 15 residues. The V end was cut by 4 bases, the J end by 4 bases, with 14 bases between. The CDR3 loop reads CASSPWTEHNEKLFF. CDR3 nucleotide sequence: TGTGCCAGCAGCCCATGGACAGAACATAATGAAAAACTGTTTTTT.

The CDR3 DNA follows: TGTGCCAGCACCGACAGGGGGGGGAATGAAAAACTGTTTTTT. Translating gives CASTDRGGNEKLFF. The chain couples TRBV6-1 to TRBJ1-4, with 9 bases identical to TRBD1. This CDR3 has 14 amino acids. After removal of 7 bases from V and 5 bases from J, the junction contained 5 bases not matched to a gene. CDR1 is MNHNS and CDR2 is SASEGT in the germline V gene.

This chain connects TRBV4-1 to TRBJ2-5; D is ambiguous. The germline V gene encodes CDR1 MGHRA and CDR2 YSYEKL. V lost 5 bases and J 4 bases, leaving 17 bases between the germline ends. This CDR3 region has 15 residues. CDR3 sequence: CASSEAAAPRETQYF. The CDR3 nucleotides are TGCGCCAGCAGCGAGGCGGCGGCGCCCCGAGAGACCCAGTACTTC.

This clone occurred many times. The chain combines TRBV30 with TRBJ2-2; D perhaps matches TRBD1 (5 bases). This CDR3 is built from 14 residues. V dropped 2 bases and J dropped 6 bases, with 13 bases sitting between them. The germline V gene encodes CDR1 GTSNPN and CDR2 SVGIG (reference sequence). The CDR3 DNA reads as TGTGCCTGGAGTCACACACAGGAGTCCGGGGAGCTGTTTTTT. This translates into CAWSHTQESGELFF.

V and J are TRBV30 and TRBJ1-2; D is undetermined. Germline V gene lookup returns CDR1 GTSNPN and CDR2 SVGIG (reference sequence). V shed 0 bases and J shed 8 bases, with 13 bases lying between them. This CDR3 has 13 amino acids. As DNA, the CDR3 is TGTGCCTGGAGTGTACCGGCAGGCAGCGGCTACACCTTC. Protein: CAWSVPAGSGYTF.

The chain recombines TRBV14 with TRBJ2-3; D perhaps matches TRBD1 (6 bases). Germline CDR1 SGHDN, CDR2 FVKESK. The length of the CDR3 is 16 residues. Trimming left V 1 base short and J 2 bases short, with 13 bases between. The CDR3 reads CASSQGTAPLTDTQYF. The CDR3 nucleotides read TGTGCCAGCAGCCAAGGGACAGCTCCTCTCACAGATACGCAGTATTTT.

This clone was found a few times. The rearrangement links TRBV4-1 to TRBJ1-1; a possible D gene is TRBD1 (5 bases). CDR3 length equals 13 residues. Germline V gene lookup returns CDR1 MGHRA and CDR2 YSYEKL. The V gene lost 0 bases and the J gene lost 3 bases, with 5 bases spanning the gap. CDR3 DNA: TGCGCCAGCAGCCAAGAACAGGACACTGAAGCTTTCTTT. Its translation: CASSQEQDTEAFF.

The chain joins TRBV4-1 to TRBJ1-1; D not resolved. Germline V CDR1 and CDR2: MGHRA, YSYEKL. There are 14 residues in the CDR3. V lost 1 base and J lost 0, with 6 bases in between. CDR3 in DNA: TGCGCCAGCAGCCAAGGAGGGATGAACACTGAAGCTTTCTTT. Translated: CASSQGGMNTEAFF.

This chain links TRBV30 with TRBJ2-2, with 7 nucleotides matching TRBD1. CDR3 size: 15 residues. V shed 2 bases, J shed 5 bases, and the junction held 8 bases outside the gene matches. Germline V lookup: CDR1 GTSNPN, CDR2 SVGIG (reference sequence). Written as DNA, the CDR3 is TGTGCCTGGAGTACTGAGGGGGCCCGGACCGGGGAGCTGTTTTTT. Encoded protein: CAWSTEGARTGELFF.

The chain carries TRBV9 and TRBJ1-1; TRBD1 agrees at 7 bases. CDR1 SGDLS and CDR2 YYNGEE come from the germline V gene. The CDR3 sequence is 14 residues long. Losses at the gene ends were 0 bases for V and 5 bases for J; bases not matched to a gene: 4. CDR3 amino acids: CASSVGQGGTEAFF. CDR3 bases: TGTGCCAGCAGCGTAGGTCAGGGGGGTACTGAAGCTTTCTTT.

This rearrangement joins TRBV7-9 to TRBJ2-1; tentative D call: TRBD1 (5 bases). Trimming stripped 5 bases from V and 5 bases from J, with 13 bases between. Germline values: CDR1 SEHNR, CDR2 FQNEAQ (reference sequence). This CDR3 is built from 14 residues. As DNA, the CDR3 is TGTGCCAGCAGCCACCCGGAAGGGGACAATGAGCAGTTCTTC. This sequence encodes CASSHPEGDNEQFF. The whole variable domain, filled in from reference TRBV7-9 and TRBJ2-1, reads DTGVSQNPRHKITKRGQNVTFRCDPISEHNRLYWYRQTLGQGPEFLTYFQNEAQLEKSRLLSDRFSAERPKGSFSTLEIQRTEQGDSAMYLCASSHPEGDNEQFFGPGTRLTVL.